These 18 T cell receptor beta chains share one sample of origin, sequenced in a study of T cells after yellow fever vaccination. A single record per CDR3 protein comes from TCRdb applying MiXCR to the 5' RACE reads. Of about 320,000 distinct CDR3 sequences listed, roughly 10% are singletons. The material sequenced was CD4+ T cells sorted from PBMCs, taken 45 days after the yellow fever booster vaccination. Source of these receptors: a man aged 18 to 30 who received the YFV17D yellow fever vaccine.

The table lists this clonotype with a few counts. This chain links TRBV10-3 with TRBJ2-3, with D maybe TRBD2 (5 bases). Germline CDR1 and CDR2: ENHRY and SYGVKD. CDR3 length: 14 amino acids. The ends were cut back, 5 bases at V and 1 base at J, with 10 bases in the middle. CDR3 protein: CAISSGLGTDTQYF. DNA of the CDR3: TGTGCCATCAGTTCTGGACTCGGCACAGATACGCAGTATTTT.

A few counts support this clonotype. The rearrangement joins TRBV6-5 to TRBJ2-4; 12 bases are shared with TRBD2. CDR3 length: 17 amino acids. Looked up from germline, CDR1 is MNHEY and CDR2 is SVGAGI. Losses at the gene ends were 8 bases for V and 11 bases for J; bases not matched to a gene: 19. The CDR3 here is CASSKPGLAGGPKVQYF. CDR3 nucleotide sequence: TGTGCCAGCTCGAAGCCGGGGCTAGCGGGGGGGCCTAAGGTTCAGTACTTC.

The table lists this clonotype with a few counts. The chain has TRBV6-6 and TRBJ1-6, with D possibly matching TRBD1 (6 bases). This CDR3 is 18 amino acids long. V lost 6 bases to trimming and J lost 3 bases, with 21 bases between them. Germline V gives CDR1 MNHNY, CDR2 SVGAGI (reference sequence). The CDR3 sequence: CASRLFRGGGGYNSPLHF. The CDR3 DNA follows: TGTGCCAGCAGACTTTTTCGGGGGGGCGGAGGCTATAATTCACCCCTCCACTTT.

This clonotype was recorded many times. CDR3 nucleotide sequence: TGTGCCAGCAGCCAAGATCCACCCACCTACGAGCAGTACTTC. It specifies CASSQDPPTYEQYF. V is TRBV3-1 and J is TRBJ2-7; no definite D call. In germline, CDR1 is LGHDT, CDR2 YNNKEL (reference sequence). The CDR3 consists of 14 residues. V was shortened by 0 bases and J by 2 bases, with 8 bases between the two germline ends.

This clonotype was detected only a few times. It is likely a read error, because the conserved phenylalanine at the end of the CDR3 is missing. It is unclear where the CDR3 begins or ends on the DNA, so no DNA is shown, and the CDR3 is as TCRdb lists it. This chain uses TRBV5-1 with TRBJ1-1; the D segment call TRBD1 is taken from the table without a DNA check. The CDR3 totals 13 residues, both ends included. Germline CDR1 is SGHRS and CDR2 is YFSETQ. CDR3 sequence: CASLLLETDEGEI.

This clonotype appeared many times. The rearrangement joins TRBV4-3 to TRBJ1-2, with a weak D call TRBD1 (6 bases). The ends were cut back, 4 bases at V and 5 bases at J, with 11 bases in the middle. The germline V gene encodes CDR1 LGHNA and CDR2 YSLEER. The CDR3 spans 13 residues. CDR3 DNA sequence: TGCGCCAGCAGCCGGGACGGACAGTATGGCTACACCTTC. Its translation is CASSRDGQYGYTF.

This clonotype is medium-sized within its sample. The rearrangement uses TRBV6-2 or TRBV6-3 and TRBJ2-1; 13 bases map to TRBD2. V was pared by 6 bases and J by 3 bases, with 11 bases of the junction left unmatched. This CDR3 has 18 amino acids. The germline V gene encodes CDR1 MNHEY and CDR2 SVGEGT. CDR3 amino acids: CASRGGLAGVPLYNEQFF. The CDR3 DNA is TGTGCCAGCAGGGGTGGACTAGCGGGGGTACCCCTCTACAATGAGCAGTTCTTC.

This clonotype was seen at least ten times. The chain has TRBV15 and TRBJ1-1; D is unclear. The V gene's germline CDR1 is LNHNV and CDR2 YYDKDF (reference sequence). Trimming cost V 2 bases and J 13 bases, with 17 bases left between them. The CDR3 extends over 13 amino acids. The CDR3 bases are TGTGCCACCAGCAGACGAGGAACGCCTGACGTTTTCTTT. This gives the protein CATSRRGTPDVFF.

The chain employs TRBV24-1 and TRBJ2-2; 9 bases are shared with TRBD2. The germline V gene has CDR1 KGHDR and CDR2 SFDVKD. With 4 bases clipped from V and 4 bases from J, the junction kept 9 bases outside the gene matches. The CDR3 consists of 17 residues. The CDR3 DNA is TGTGCCACCAGTGAGCGACCGGGACTAGCCGGCACCGGGGAGCTGTTTTTT. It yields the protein CATSERPGLAGTGELFF.

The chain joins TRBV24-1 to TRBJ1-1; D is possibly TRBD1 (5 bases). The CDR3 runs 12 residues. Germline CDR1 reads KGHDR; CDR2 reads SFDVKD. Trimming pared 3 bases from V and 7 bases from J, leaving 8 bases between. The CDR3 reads CATSDRGDEAFF. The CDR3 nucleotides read TGTGCCACCAGTGATCGGGGGGATGAAGCTTTCTTT.

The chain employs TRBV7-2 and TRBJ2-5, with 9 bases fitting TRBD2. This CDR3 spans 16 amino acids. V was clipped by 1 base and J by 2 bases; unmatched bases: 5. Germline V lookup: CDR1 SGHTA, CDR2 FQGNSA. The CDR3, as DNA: TGTGCCAGCAGCTTAGTTTCGGCGGGGGGGCAAGAGACCCAGTACTTC. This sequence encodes CASSLVSAGGQETQYF. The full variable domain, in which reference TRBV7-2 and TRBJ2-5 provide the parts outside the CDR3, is GAGVSQSPSNKVTEKGKDVELRCDPISGHTALYWYRQSLGQGLEFLIYFQGNSAPDKSGLPSDRFSAERTGGSVSTLTIQRTQQEDSAVYLCASSLVSAGGQETQYFGPGTRLLVL.

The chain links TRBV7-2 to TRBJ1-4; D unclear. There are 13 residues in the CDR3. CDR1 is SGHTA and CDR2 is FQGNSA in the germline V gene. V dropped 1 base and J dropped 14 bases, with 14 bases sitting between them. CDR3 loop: CASSLVVTALLFF. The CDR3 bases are TGTGCCAGCAGCTTAGTGGTGACCGCATTGCTGTTTTTT.

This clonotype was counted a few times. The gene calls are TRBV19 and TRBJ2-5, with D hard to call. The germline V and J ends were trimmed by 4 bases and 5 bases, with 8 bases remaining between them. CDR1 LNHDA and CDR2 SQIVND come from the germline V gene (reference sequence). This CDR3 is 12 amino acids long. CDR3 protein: CASSRRKETQYF. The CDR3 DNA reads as TGTGCCAGTAGTAGACGAAAGGAGACCCAGTACTTC.

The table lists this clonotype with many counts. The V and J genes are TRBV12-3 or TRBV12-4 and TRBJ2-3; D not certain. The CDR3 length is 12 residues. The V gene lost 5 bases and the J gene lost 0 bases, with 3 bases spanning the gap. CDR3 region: CASSKSTDTQYF. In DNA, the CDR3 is TGTGCCAGCAGTAAAAGCACAGATACGCAGTATTTT.

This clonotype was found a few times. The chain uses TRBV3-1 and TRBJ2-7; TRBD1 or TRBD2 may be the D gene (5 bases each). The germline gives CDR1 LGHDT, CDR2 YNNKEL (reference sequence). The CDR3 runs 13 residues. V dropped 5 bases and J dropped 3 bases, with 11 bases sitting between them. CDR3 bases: TGTGCCAGCAGCACTGGGACCGGCTACGAGCAGTACGTC. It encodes CASSTGTGYEQYV.

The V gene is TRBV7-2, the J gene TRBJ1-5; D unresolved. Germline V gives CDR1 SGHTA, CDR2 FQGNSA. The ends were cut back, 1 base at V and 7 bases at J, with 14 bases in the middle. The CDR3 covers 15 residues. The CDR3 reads CASSLVLGLGQPQHF. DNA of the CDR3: TGTGCCAGCAGCTTAGTTCTGGGGTTGGGGCAGCCCCAGCATTTT.

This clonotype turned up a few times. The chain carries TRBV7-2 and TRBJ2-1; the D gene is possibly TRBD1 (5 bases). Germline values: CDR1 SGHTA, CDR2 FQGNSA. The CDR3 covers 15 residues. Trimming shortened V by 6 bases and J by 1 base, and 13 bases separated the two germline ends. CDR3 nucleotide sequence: TGTGCCAGCAGAGCTAGGGGATCATCCTACAATGAGCAGTTCTTC. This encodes CASRARGSSYNEQFF.

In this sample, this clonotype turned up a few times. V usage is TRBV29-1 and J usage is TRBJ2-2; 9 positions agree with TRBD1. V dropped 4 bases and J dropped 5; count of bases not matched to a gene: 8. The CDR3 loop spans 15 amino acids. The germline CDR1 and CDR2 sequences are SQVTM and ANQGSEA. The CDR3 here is CSVVLQGARTGELFF. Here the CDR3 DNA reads TGCAGCGTTGTTCTACAGGGGGCGCGGACCGGGGAGCTGTTTTTT.